This T cell receptor (beta chain) comes out of a study of OX40 agonist ivuxolimab in advanced cancers. Study-wide context: Patients were dosed intravenously with ivuxolimab at 0.01 to 10 mg/kg every 2 weeks. Study conclusions and caveats: In general, CD8+ T cells held more expanded clones than CD4+ did, on average.

The method was immunoSEQ multiplex PCR; TCRdb's version includes in-frame clones alone and lacks a portion of them. Counted here are some 77,000 clones, around 93% occurring once; the ten biggest clones make up about 0.32%. Autoimmune disease history or systemic immunosuppression led to patients being barred. The germline V and J ends were trimmed by 6 bases and 5 bases, with 13 bases remaining between them. The CDR3 is 13 amino acids. The germline CDR1 and CDR2 sequences are SGHTA and FQGNSA. With regard to this clone: The antigen is unknown.

This chain uses TRBV7-2 with TRBJ2-5; TRBD2 might be the D (6 bases). The starting material was CD4+ or CD8+ T cells sorted from blood, obtained in a trial of the OX40 agonist ivuxolimab. This sequence originates from an adult with an advanced solid tumor such as melanoma, head and neck, liver or kidney cancer. CDR3 in amino acids: CASSPHGRETQYF. Written as DNA, the CDR3 is TGTGCCAGCAGTCCGCATGGGAGGGAGACCCAGTACTTC.